The 8 T cell receptor beta chains below come from one sample, sequenced in a study of blood T cell repertoires in COVID-19. Sequencing was performed with immunoSEQ multiplex PCR; in TCRdb, only in-frame clones are kept and a portion is missing. The sample shows about 110,000 clones, less than 90% of them seen only once. Sample: peripheral blood. The source of these receptors is a woman between 55 and 75 years old with acute or convalescent COVID-19.

V and J are TRBV11-2 and TRBJ2-2, with D tentatively TRBD2 (7 bases). CDR1 is SGHAT, CDR2 FQNNGV, per germline. The CDR3 covers 16 residues. The V and J ends lost 5 bases and 4 bases respectively, with 17 bases between them. The CDR3 sequence is CASSTGRGAGTGELFF. DNA for the CDR3: TGTGCCAGCAGCACAGGACGGGGGGCGGGCACCGGGGAGCTGTTTTTT. Together with reference TRBV11-2 and TRBJ2-2, the CDR3 gives the full variable domain: EAGVAQSPRYKIIEKRQSVAFWCNPISGHATLYWYQQILGQGPKLLIQFQNNGVVDDSQLPKDRFSAERLKGVDSTLKIQPAKLEDSAVYLCASSTGRGAGTGELFFGEGSRLTVL.

The gene calls are TRBV5-1 and TRBJ2-5, with 9 bases matching TRBD2. Losses at the gene ends were 0 bases for V and 4 bases for J; bases not matched to a gene: 10. Germline assignment: CDR1 SGHRS and CDR2 YFSETQ. The CDR3 runs 17 residues. The CDR3 sequence is CASSLDGSGRGGETQYF. The CDR3 DNA sequence: TGCGCCAGCAGCTTGGACGGTAGCGGGAGAGGGGGAGAGACCCAGTACTTC.

V gene TRBV7-9 combines with J gene TRBJ2-1, with 10 nucleotides matching TRBD2. CDR1 and CDR2 from the germline V gene are SEHNR and FQNEAQ (reference sequence). The CDR3 totals 15 residues. V gave up 1 base and J gave up 9 bases; unmatched junction bases: 6. The CDR3 region is CASSLGSGRVGEQFF. The CDR3 bases are TGTGCCAGCAGCTTAGGAAGCGGGAGGGTGGGTGAGCAGTTCTTC.

This sequence joins TRBV9 and TRBJ2-4; 7 nucleotides line up with TRBD1. CDR1 is SGDLS and CDR2 is YYNGEE in the germline V gene. The CDR3 runs 17 residues. After removal of 4 bases from V and 1 base from J, the junction contained 11 bases not matched to a gene. The chain's CDR3 is CASSPGTDFGAKNIQYF. The CDR3 DNA sequence: TGTGCCAGCAGCCCTGGGACAGACTTCGGTGCCAAAAACATTCAGTACTTC.

This clone was detected a few times. This specimen includes other DNA sequences encoding the same CDR3. This rearrangement joins TRBV18 to TRBJ2-1, with D possibly being TRBD1 (6 bases). The V end lost 3 bases, the J end lost 1 base, and 10 bases lay between the germline ends. This CDR3 region has 15 residues. Germline V gene lookup returns CDR1 KGHSH and CDR2 LQKENI. For the CDR3, the DNA is TGTGCCAGCTCACCCCAGGGGTATTCCTACAATGAGCAGTTCTTC. Amino acid sequence: CASSPQGYSYNEQFF.

The chain has TRBV4-3 and TRBJ1-2, with D uncertain. Germline CDR1 and CDR2: LGHNA and YSLEER. V was cut by 0 bases and J by 4 bases, with 15 bases left in between. CDR3 length: 16 amino acids. The DNA for the CDR3 is TGCGCCAGCAGCCAAGATAGCGGACGGGGAGTCTATGGCTACACCTTC. Translated, it gives CASSQDSGRGVYGYTF.

The chain is built from TRBV28 and TRBJ1-5, with D possibly TRBD1 on 6 matching bases. The CDR3 totals 14 residues. Germline values: CDR1 MDHEN, CDR2 SYDVKM. V was cut by 3 bases and J by 4 bases, with 10 bases left in between. The CDR3 DNA is TGTGCCAGCAGTTTTCTGCAGGGGAATCAGCCCCAGCATTTT. Translation: CASSFLQGNQPQHF. The full variable domain, rest sourced from reference TRBV28 and TRBJ1-5, is DVKVTQSSRYLVKRTGEKVFLECVQDMDHENMFWYRQDPGLGLRLIYFSYDVKMKEKGDIPEGYSVSREKKERFSLILESASTNQTSMYLCASSFLQGNQPQHFGDGTRLSIL.

The rearrangement uses TRBV15 and TRBJ2-2, with 8 bases aligning to TRBD2. The CDR3 consists of 15 residues. The V gene's germline CDR1 is LNHNV and CDR2 YYDKDF (reference sequence). Losses at the gene ends were 3 bases for V and 0 bases for J; bases not matched to a gene: 0. This CDR3 reads CATSRGLANTGELFF. The CDR3 nucleotides are TGTGCCACCAGCAGGGGACTAGCGAACACCGGGGAGCTGTTTTTT. The complete variable domain, with remaining parts taken from reference TRBV15 and TRBJ2-2, reads DAMVIQNPRYQVTQFGKPVTLSCSQTLNHNVMYWYQQKSSQAPKLLFHYYDKDFNNEADTPDNFQSRRPNTSFCFLDIRSPGLGDTAMYLCATSRGLANTGELFFGEGSRLTVL.